This T cell receptor beta chain derives from a study of Ad26.COV2.S vaccination and SARS-CoV-2 variants. Whole-study results and caveats: Measurement of non-spike TCR breadth gave similar results in vaccine and placebo recipients. Vaccinated individuals (as opposed to placebo recipients) had higher spike-specific TCR breadth.

Specified treatment: over 15 received Ad26.COV2.S at low or high dose, single or two shots; about 5 received placebo; per-sample allocation not given. Day 63 after the first injection of vaccine or placebo was the sampling time. A Boston donor was an adult aged 18-55 years. The protocol was immunoSEQ multiplex PCR, while the TCRdb copy is restricted to in-frame clones and leaves out a portion. The sample lists about 350,000 clones, less than 90% occurring once. A remark on this clone: Its antigen is still unknown.

The sequence came from a person between 18 and 59 years old who received the Ad26.COV2.S COVID-19 vaccine or a placebo. The specimen comprised peripheral blood, sampled in a trial of Ad26.COV2.S vaccine versus placebo.

CDR3 protein: CASSLNPGGAGNIQYF. In nucleotides, the CDR3 is TGTGCCAGCAGCTTAAATCCAGGGGGCGCGGGAAACATTCAGTACTTC. V and J are TRBV13 and TRBJ2-4, with TRBD1 identical over 8 bases. The CDR3 loop spans 16 amino acids. Germline trimming cut 2 bases from V and 6 bases from J; bases unmatched to any gene: 9. Germline assignment: CDR1 PRHDT and CDR2 FYEKMQ (reference sequence).